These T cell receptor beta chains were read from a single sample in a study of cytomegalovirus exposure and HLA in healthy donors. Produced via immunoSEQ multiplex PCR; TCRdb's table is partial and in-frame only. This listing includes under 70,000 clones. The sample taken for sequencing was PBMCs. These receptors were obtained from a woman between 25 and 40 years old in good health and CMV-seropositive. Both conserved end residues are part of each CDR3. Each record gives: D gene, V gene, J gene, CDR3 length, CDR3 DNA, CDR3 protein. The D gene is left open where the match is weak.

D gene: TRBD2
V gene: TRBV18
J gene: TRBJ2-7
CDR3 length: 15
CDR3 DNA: TGTGCCAGCTCACTTAGCGGGAGGGCCCCGAGGGAGCAGTACTTC
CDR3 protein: CASSLSGRAPREQYF

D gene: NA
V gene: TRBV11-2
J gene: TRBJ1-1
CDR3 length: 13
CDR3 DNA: TGTGCCAGCAGCCCGAGGAGGGACTGGGAAGCTTTCTTT
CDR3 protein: CASSPRRDWEAFF

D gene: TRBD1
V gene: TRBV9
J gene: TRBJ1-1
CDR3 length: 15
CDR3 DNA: TGTGCCAGCAGCGCGGACAGGGGCGTGGACACTGAAGCTTTCTTT
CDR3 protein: CASSADRGVDTEAFF

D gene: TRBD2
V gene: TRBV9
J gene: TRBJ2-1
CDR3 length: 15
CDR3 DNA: TGTGCCAGCACCTCCTCGGAAAGCGGGAGCCGTGAGCAGTTCTTC
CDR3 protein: CASTSSESGSREQFF

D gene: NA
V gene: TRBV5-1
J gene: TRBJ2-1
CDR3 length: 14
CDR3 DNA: TGCGCCAGCAGCCACGGACTATCTAACAATGAGCAGTTCTTC
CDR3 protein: CASSHGLSNNEQFF

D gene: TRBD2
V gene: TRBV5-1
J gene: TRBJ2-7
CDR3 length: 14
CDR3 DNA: TGCGCCAGCAGTCTGACTAGCGGATCCTACGAGCAGTACTTC
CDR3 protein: CASSLTSGSYEQYF

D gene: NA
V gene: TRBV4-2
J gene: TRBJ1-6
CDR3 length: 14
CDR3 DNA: TGTGCCAGCAGCCAACTACAGGGAAATTCACCCCTCCACTTT
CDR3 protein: CASSQLQGNSPLHF

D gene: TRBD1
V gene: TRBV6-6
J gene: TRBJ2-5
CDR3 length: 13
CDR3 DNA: TGTGCCAGCAGTCGGACAGGGAAGGAGACCCAGTACTTC
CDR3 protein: CASSRTGKETQYF

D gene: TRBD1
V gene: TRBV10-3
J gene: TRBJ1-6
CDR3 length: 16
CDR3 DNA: TGTGCCATCAGTGAGGGACAGGGACTTGTTAATTCACCCCTCCACTTT
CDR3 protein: CAISEGQGLVNSPLHF

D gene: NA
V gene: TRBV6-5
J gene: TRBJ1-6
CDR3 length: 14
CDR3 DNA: TGTGCCAGCAATACGGTATTCGATAATTCACCCCTCCACTTT
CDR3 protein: CASNTVFDNSPLHF

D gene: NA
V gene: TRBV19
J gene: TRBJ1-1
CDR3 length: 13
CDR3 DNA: TGTGCCAGTAGTATTGGTGTACGGACTGAAGCTTTCTTT
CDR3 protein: CASSIGVRTEAFF

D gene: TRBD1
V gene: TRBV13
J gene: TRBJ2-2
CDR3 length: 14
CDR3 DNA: TGTGCCAGCAGTACAGGGGGCCCTGCCGGGGAGCTGTTTTTT
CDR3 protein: CASSTGGPAGELFF

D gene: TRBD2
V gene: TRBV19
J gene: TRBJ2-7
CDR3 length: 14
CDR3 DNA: TGTGCCAGTAGCGGGACTAGCCAATCCTACGAGCAGTACTTC
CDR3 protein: CASSGTSQSYEQYF

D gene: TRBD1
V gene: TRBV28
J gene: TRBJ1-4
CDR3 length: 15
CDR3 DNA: TGTGCCAGCAGTTCCGGGACAGGGCCGAATGAAAAACTGTTTTTT
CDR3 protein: CASSSGTGPNEKLFF

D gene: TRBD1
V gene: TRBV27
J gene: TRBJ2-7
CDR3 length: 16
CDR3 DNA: TGTGCCAGCAGAGACTTGGGACAGGGAAGGTTCTACGAGCAGTACTTC
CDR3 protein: CASRDLGQGRFYEQYF

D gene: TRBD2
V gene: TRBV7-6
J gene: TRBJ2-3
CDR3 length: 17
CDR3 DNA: TGTGCCAGCAGCTTCCCTCGGACTAGCGGGAGTACAGATACGCAGTATTTT
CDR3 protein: CASSFPRTSGSTDTQYF

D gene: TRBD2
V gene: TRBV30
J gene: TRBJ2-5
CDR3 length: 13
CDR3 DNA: TGTGCCCTGCTGGTAGCGGGAGGGGAGACCCAGTACTTC
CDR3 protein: CALLVAGGETQYF

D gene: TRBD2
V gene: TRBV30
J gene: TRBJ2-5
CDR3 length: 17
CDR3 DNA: TGTGCCTGGAGTGTACGGGGACTAGCGGGAGGAGGAGAGACCCAGTACTTC
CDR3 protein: CAWSVRGLAGGGETQYF

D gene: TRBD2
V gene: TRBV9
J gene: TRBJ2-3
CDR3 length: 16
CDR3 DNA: TGTGCCAGCAGCGTAGCGTCTAGCGGGAGGTCAGATACGCAGTATTTT
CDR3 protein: CASSVASSGRSDTQYF

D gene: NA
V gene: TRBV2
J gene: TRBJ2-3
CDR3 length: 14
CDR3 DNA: TGTGCCAGCAGTGTGGGGGGAAGCACAGATACGCAGTATTTT
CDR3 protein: CASSVGGSTDTQYF

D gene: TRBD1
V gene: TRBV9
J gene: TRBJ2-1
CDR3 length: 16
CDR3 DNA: TGTGCCAGCAGCGTAGGTCCGAGACAGGGGGTCATAGGAGAGTTCTTC
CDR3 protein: CASSVGPRQGVIGEFF

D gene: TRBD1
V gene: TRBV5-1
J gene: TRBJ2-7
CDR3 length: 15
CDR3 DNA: TGCGCCAGCAGCTTTGACGGGACAGGCTCCTACGAGCAGTACTTC
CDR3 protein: CASSFDGTGSYEQYF

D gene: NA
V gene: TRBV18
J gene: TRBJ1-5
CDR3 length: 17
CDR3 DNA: TGTGCCAGCTCACCACCACAGGGCCAAGGGGGCAATCAGCCCCAGCATTTT
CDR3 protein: CASSPPQGQGGNQPQHF

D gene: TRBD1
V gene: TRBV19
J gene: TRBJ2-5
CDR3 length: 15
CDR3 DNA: TGTGCCAGTAGTGTCGCGACAGGGGCAGCGGAGACCCAGTACTTC
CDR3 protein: CASSVATGAAETQYF

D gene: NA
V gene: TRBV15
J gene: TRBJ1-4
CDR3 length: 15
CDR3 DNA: TGTGCCACCAGCAGAGAAGGCAGCGCTAATGAAAAACTGTTTTTT
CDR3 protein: CATSREGSANEKLFF

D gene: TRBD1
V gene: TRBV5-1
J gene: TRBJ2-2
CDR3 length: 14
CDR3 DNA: TGCGCCAGCAGCAAGGACAGGGCGACCGGGGAGCTGTTTTTT
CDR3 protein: CASSKDRATGELFF

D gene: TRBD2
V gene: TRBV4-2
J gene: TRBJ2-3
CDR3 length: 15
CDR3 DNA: TGTGCCAGCAGCCGGGGACTAGCGGACACAGATAAGCAGTATTTT
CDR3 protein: CASSRGLADTDKQYF

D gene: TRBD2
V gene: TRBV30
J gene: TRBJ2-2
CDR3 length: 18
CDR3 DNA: TGTGCCTGGAGTATACGACCGGGACTAGCGGGACACACCGGGGAGCTGTTTTTT
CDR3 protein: CAWSIRPGLAGHTGELFF

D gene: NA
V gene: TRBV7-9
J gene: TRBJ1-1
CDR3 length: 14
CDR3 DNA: TGTGCCAGCAGCTCCGCGGGGGCGCACACTGAAGCTTTCTTT
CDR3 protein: CASSSAGAHTEAFF

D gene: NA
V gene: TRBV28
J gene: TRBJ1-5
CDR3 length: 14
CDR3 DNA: TGTGCCAGCAGTTCCTTCCTCCCCAATCAGCCCCAGCATTTT
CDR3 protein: CASSSFLPNQPQHF

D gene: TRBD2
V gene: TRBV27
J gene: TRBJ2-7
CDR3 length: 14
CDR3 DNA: TGTGCCAGCAGCCTGGGACTAGCTGTTTACGAGCAGTACTTC
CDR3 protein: CASSLGLAVYEQYF

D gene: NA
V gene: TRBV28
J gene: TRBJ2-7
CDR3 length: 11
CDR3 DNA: TGTGCCAGCAGGACAGAGGCCGAGCAGTACTTC
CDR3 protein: CASRTEAEQYF

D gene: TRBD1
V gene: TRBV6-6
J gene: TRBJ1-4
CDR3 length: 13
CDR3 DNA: TGTGCCAGCATGGGTCAGGGGGGTGAAAAACTGTTTTTT
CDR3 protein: CASMGQGGEKLFF

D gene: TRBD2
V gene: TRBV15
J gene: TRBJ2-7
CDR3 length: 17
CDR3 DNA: TGTGCCACCAGCCGAACGGGGACTAGCGGGGGGGACTACGAGCAGTACTTC
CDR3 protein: CATSRTGTSGGDYEQYF

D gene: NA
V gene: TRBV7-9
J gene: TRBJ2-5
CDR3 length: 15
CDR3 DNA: TGTGCCAGCAGCTTTCCGGGAGAGCGGGCAGAGACCCAGTACTTC
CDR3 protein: CASSFPGERAETQYF

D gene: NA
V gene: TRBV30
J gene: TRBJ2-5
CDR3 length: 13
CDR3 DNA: TGTGCCTGGAGTCCAGGATCCGCAGAGACCCAGTACTTC
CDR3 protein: CAWSPGSAETQYF

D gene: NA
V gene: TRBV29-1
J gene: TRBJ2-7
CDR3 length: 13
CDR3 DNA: TGCAGCGTTGATACAGGGGGGGGATACGAGCAGTACTTC
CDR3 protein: CSVDTGGGYEQYF